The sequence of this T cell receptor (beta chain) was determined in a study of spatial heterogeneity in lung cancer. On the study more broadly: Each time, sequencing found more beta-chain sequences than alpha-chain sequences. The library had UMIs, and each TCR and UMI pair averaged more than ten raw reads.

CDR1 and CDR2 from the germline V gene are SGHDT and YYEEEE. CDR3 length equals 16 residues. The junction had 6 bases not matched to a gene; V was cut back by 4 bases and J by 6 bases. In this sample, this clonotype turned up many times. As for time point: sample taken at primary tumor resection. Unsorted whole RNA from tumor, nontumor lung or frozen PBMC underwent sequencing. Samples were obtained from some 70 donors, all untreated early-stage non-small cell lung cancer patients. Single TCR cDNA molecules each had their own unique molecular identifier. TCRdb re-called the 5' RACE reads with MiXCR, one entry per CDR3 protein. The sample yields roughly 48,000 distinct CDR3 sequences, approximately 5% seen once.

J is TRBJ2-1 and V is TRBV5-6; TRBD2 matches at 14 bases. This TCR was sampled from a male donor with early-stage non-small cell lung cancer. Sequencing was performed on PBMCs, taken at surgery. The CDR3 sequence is CASSRPGTSGSNEQFF. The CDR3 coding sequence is TGTGCCAGCAGCCGCCCTGGGACTAGCGGGAGCAATGAGCAGTTCTTC.